This T cell receptor (beta chain) was profiled in a study of blood T cell repertoires in COVID-19. Study overall: COVID-19 samples from acute and convalescent phases originated in the United States, Italy and Spain. The analysed material was cDNA or gDNA that came from T cells, B-cell-depleted T cells, or PBMCs.

In the source study's methods: Amplifying reference gene primers gave estimates of nucleated cell counts. The protocol was immunoSEQ multiplex PCR, while the TCRdb copy is restricted to in-frame clones and leaves out a portion. That table supplies the V and J calls and clone size; D and trimming were determined from the DNA. The sample lists hundreds of thousands of clones; around 90% were seen once. The CDR3 runs 15 residues. Trimming cost V 7 bases and J 2 bases; bases outside gene matches: 8. Per the germline V gene, CDR1 is MNHEY and CDR2 is SVGAGI. This sequence originates from a man aged 65-85 years with acute or convalescent COVID-19. The sequenced sample was peripheral blood. V gene TRBV6-5 combines with J gene TRBJ1-1; the match to TRBD1 covers 9 bases. CDR3 sequence: CASKRDRVINTEAFF. In DNA, the CDR3 is TGTGCCAGCAAAAGGGACAGGGTAATTAACACTGAAGCTTTCTTT.